Sequencing of this T cell receptor (beta chain) was carried out in a study of T-cell memory formation after mild COVID-19. Study conclusions and caveats: Pre-infection memory already had some responding clones, implying cross-reactive memory joined.

In the case of this clonotype: Its antigen is unidentified.

TCRdb passed the 5' RACE reads through MiXCR, listing each CDR3 protein once. The sample includes 540,000 or so distinct CDR3 sequences, roughly 20% of them seen just once. V shed 5 bases and J shed 0 bases, with 14 bases lying between them. In germline, CDR1 is SGHTA, CDR2 FQGTGA. CDR3 length: 16 residues. The specimen was PBMCs or a T cell subset sorted from them (not recorded which). The TCR originated in an adult woman who had mild COVID-19 (a few samples of this study predate the infection). Cell type and time point are not known. The gene calls are TRBV7-3 and TRBJ2-1; possible D gene TRBD2, 5 bases. CDR3 DNA: TGTGCCAGCAGCCCTCAAGCGGTTAGCTCCTACAATGAGCAGTTCTTC. It translates to CASSPQAVSSYNEQFF.